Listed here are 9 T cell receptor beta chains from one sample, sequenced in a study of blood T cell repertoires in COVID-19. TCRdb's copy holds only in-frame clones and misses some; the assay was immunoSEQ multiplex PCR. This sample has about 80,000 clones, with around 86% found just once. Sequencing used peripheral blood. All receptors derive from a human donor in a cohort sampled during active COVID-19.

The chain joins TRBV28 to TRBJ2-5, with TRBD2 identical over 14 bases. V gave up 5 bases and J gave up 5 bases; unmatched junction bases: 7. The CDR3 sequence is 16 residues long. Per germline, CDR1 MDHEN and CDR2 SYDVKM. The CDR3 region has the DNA TGTGCCAGCAGTCCAAGGACTAGCGGGAGGTCCGAGACCCAGTACTTC. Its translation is CASSPRTSGRSETQYF.

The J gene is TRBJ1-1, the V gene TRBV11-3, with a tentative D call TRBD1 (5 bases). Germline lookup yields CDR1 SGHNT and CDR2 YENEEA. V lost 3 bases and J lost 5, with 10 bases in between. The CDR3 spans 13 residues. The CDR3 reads CASSLRGLTEAFF. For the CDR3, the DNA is TGTGCCAGCAGCTTGCGGGGCCTGACTGAAGCTTTCTTT.

The CDR3 sequence is CASSWVQGYEQYF. DNA for the CDR3: TGTGCCAGCAGTTGGGTCCAGGGCTACGAGCAGTACTTC. The V and J genes are TRBV6-5 and TRBJ2-7; D might be TRBD1 (5 bases). There are 13 residues in the CDR3. Deletions cut 4 bases from V and 3 bases from J, with 10 bases between. The germline CDR1 and CDR2 sequences are MNHEY and SVGAGI.

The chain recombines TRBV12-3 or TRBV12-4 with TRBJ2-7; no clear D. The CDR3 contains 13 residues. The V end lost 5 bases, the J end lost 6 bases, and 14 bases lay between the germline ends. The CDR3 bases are TGTGCCAGCAGTCTGGGCCGGTCTGGCGAGCAGTACTTC. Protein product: CASSLGRSGEQYF.

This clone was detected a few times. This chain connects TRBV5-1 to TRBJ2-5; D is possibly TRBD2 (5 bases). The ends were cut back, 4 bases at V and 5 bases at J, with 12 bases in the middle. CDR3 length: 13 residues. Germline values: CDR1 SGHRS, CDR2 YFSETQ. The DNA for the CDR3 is TGCGCCAGCAGCCCGTCGGGGTGGGAGACCCAGTACTTC. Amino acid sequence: CASSPSGWETQYF.

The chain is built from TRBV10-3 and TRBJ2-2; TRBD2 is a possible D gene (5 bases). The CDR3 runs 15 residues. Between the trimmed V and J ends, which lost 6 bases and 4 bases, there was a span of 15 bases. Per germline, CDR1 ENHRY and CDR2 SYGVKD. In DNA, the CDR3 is TGTGCCATCAGGGGAGTGGGAGATGTCACCGGGGAGCTGTTTTTT. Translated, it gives CAIRGVGDVTGELFF.

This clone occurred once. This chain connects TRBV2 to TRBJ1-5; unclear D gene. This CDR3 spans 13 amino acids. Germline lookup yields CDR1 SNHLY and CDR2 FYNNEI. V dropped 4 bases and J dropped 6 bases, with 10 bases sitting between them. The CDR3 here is CASSGEESQPQHF. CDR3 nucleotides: TGTGCCAGCAGTGGAGAGGAGAGTCAGCCCCAGCATTTT.

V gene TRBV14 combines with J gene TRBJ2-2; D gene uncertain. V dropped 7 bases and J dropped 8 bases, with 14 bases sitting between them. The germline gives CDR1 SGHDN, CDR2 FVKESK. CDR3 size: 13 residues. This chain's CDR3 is CASKDFRSGELFF. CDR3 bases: TGTGCCAGCAAAGACTTCAGAAGTGGGGAGCTGTTTTTT.

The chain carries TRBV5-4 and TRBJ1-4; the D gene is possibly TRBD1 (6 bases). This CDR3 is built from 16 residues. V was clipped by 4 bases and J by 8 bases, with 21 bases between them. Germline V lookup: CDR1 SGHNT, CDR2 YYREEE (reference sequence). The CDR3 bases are TGTGCCAGCAGCCCTCCCTCGGGGGGCGGGGAGGAAAAACTGTTTTTT. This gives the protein CASSPPSGGGEEKLFF. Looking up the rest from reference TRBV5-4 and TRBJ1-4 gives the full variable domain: ETGVTQSPTHLIKTRGQQVTLRCSSQSGHNTVSWYQQALGQGPQFIFQYYREEENGRGNFPPRFSGLQFPNYSSELNVNALELDDSALYLCASSPPSGGGEEKLFFGSGTQLSVL.